The clone carrying this TCR beta chain occurred many times. As yet, its antigen is unknown. Study outcomes and limitations: In terms of TCR gene usage, tumor memory CD4+ T cells clustered together with blood and lymph node memory CD4+ cells, as well as with lymph node naive CD4+ cells. The larger-cohort validation was restricted to a single TCR beta V-J rearrangement rather than whole repertoires.

After constant-region reverse-primer amplification, full-length variable regions underwent semi-nested PCR with Nested Universal Primer A. TCRdb fed the 5' RACE reads into MiXCR, producing one record per CDR3 protein. This table has tens of thousands of distinct CDR3 sequences, less than 30% appearing once. Tregs were sorted as CD4+CD25+CD127-/low cells. The germline V and J ends were trimmed by 2 bases and 4 bases, with 8 bases remaining between them. The CDR3 runs 12 residues. The germline gives CDR1 DFQATT, CDR2 SNEGSKA (reference sequence). The source is a female donor with breast cancer. This chain connects TRBV20-1 to TRBJ1-1; D may be TRBD1 (5 bases). Material for sequencing was tumor-infiltrating Tregs sorted from the breast tumor. The CDR3 DNA reads as TGCAGTGCTAGAAGGGGAGGCACTGAAGCTTTCTTT. Translating gives CSARRGGTEAFF.